This TCR beta chain was documented in a study of T cells in localized non-small cell lung cancer. This CDR3 region has 19 residues. V was shortened by 7 bases and J by 5 bases, with 35 bases between the two germline ends. The germline V gene encodes CDR1 SQVTM and CDR2 ANQGSEA. Regarding this clone: Its antigen remains unknown.

Using immunoSEQ multiplex PCR, the repertoire was profiled, and TCRdb retains in-frame clones only, with some absent. The table has 4,500 to 5,500 clones, less than 40% seen once. Study-wide results and caveats: In uninvolved adjacent lung, T cell clonality reached its highest value, exceeding tumor.

J is TRBJ1-2 and V is TRBV29-1, with unresolved D. This TCR was recovered from a male donor aged 60 or over with stage I lung adenocarcinoma. The sequencing here drew on lung tumor tissue, taken before any cancer treatment. The CDR3 bases are TGCAGCGCCTATGGAGTTGGTCCGGAGGGAAGGGCTTTCGGTTATGGCTACACCTTC. Residues: CSAYGVGPEGRAFGYGYTF. Drawing the rest from reference TRBV29-1 and TRBJ1-2, the complete variable domain is SAVISQKPSRDICQRGTSLTIQCQVDSQVTMMFWYRQQPGQSLTLIATANQGSEATYESGFVIDKFPISRPNLTFSTLTVSNMSPEDSSIYLCSAYGVGPEGRAFGYGYTFGSGTRLTVV.